This T cell receptor (beta chain) comes out of a study of T cells in Graves' hyperthyroidism and ophthalmopathy. Study-level points and caveats: Clonotypes that were expanded in thyroid above 0.001 mostly appeared in blood too.

Exclusions: uncontrolled infection, other autoimmune disease, pregnancy, lactation. On the basis of clinical symptoms, serum thyroxine and TRAb, thyroid ultrasound and orbital computed tomography, diagnoses were made. Cells are PBMCs isolated from more than 8.5 ml of fresh blood. Using RNA transcripts as the source, TCR beta CDR3 regions were amplified. Researchers ran a first-round RT-PCR on the TCR CDR3 using the HTBI primer set. TCRdb redid the calling of the multiplex PCR reads with MiXCR, one entry per CDR3 protein. This table holds 730,000 or so distinct CDR3 sequences, about 17% found once. A note on this clonotype: The antigen remains unidentified.

The CDR3 has 16 residues. V gave up 4 bases and J gave up 6 bases; unmatched junction bases: 9. Looked up from germline, CDR1 is SGHNT and CDR2 is YENEEA. V and J are TRBV11-3 and TRBJ2-2; 9 nucleotides agree with TRBD1. The origin of this receptor is a woman aged 45-65 years with Graves' hyperthyroidism that later progressed to Graves' ophthalmopathy. Sequenced input: blood. The CDR3 bases are TGTGCCAGCAGCTCCCGGACAGGGGAGTCTCCCGGGGAGCTGTTTTTT. This sequence encodes CASSSRTGESPGELFF.